The present entry profiles one T cell receptor (beta chain) with its context. This clonotype was seen a handful of times. Its cognate antigen has yet to be identified. Base qualities are not recorded, but no much larger clone differs from it by a single base. From a lookup of the germline V gene (reference sequence), CDR1 and CDR2 are DFQATT and SNEGSKA. The CDR3 measures 17 amino acids from cysteine to phenylalanine. Here the CDR3 DNA is all that survives: 51 bases in frame from base 1. Trimmed from V: 0 bases; trimmed from J: 2 bases; junction bases lacking a gene match: 11. The run used an Illumina HiSeq 1500. TCRdb reprocessed the public reads (quality trimming at Q25 with fastp, clone calling with MiXCR) and kept in-frame beta chains. Entries are consolidated by CDR3 protein sequence, retaining the most common genes and DNA. The table for this sample lists some 800,000 distinct CDR3 sequences; about 33% of them were counted only once. 12% of the sample is taken by the ten largest.

This entry belongs to a study of T cell repertoires in cytomegalovirus infection (dated by TCRdb to between 2018 and 2021). Study-level background: Peptide stimulations targeted recently identified HLA-C-restricted CMV epitopes, whose presentation resists viral immunomodulation, together with well-studied HLA-B-restricted epitopes. The HLA type of each donor mattered for the analysis, because public TCR beta signatures pointed to carriage of CMV infection along with the matching HLA type.

General study outcomes and caveats: Cumulative frequency of public TCR beta family members discriminated carriers of CMV infection plus the relevant HLA type in this cohort and an independent approximately 350-donor cohort. In the ex vivo response, HLA-C-restricted CMV-specific TCR beta clonotypes were dominant, and in two of eight donors the single most frequent clonotype came from this HLA-C-restricted group.

Interpreted using the paper, the treatment or condition label stands for: in vitro stimulation with specific CMV peptide epitopes to enrich CMV-specific T cells. The sequence is built from TRBV20-1 and TRBJ2-3; the junction holds 7 bases that match TRBD2. The sequences come from cultured CD8+ T cells from PBMCs, collected from culture after CMV antigen stimulation. This receptor was taken from a human donor in good health (CMV status not recorded). Some clones in this sample may be carry-over from other donors' samples. Read as DNA, the sequence is TGCAGTGCTAGAGATACCGAGCGGGGCGTCTTCACAGATACGCAGTATTTT. The resulting protein is CSARDTERGVFTDTQYF.